Below, 26 T cell receptor beta chains from the same sample are listed, as sequenced in a study of T cell responses to AZD1222 COVID-19 vaccine. Generated by immunoSEQ multiplex PCR, the TCRdb table keeps only in-frame clones and is missing some. The profile shows about 120,000 clones, just over 90% of them singletons. This material consisted of peripheral blood, taken on day 0 of AZD1222 vaccination. These receptors all come from an adult in good health.

V and J are TRBV2 and TRBJ2-1; 8 nucleotides agree with TRBD1. CDR3 length: 15 residues. Germline CDR1 reads SNHLY; CDR2 reads FYNNEI. The V segment lost 7 bases and the J segment 0 bases; nucleotides outside the gene matches: 5. The CDR3 nucleotides are TGTGCCAGCACAGGGGGCACCCGCTCCTACAATGAGCAGTTCTTC. Protein product: CASTGGTRSYNEQFF.

The chain recombines TRBV20-1 with TRBJ2-7, with D tentatively TRBD1 or TRBD2 (5 bases each). The germline V gene encodes CDR1 DFQATT and CDR2 SNEGSKA (reference sequence). CDR3 length: 11 residues. Trimming left V 1 base short and J 6 bases short, with 7 bases between. Written as DNA, the CDR3 is TGCAGTGCTAGAGCGGGGCCCGAGCAGTACTTC. Protein sequence: CSARAGPEQYF.

The V gene is TRBV20-1, the J gene TRBJ2-1, with 7 nucleotides matching TRBD2. This CDR3 is built from 15 residues. The germline CDR1 and CDR2 sequences are DFQATT and SNEGSKA (reference sequence). V trimming: 3 bases; J trimming: 5 bases; junction bases outside the gene matches: 10. The CDR3 DNA follows: TGCAGTGCTAGTCCTCGGGGGGTGAAGAACAATGAGCAGTTCTTC. It encodes CSASPRGVKNNEQFF.

This clone has only one observation. V and J are TRBV5-1 and TRBJ1-2, with unresolved D. This CDR3 spans 13 amino acids. Per germline, CDR1 SGHRS and CDR2 YFSETQ. The V and J ends lost 1 base and 6 bases respectively, with 10 bases between them. The CDR3 DNA follows: TGCGCCAGCAGCTTGACAGTAAAGGATGGCTACACCTTC. Encoded protein: CASSLTVKDGYTF.

The CDR3 spells CASSEGRLAGWEDEQFF. CDR3 DNA: TGTGCCAGCAGCGAAGGAAGATTGGCAGGGTGGGAGGATGAGCAGTTCTTC. The chain has TRBV11-3 and TRBJ2-1, with a possible D match to TRBD2 (6 bases). CDR1 and CDR2 (germline): SGHNT, YENEEA. The CDR3 contains 17 residues. Trimming took off 5 bases at V and 8 bases at J, with 25 bases between the two ends.

The chain couples TRBV5-5 to TRBJ2-5; D uncertain. CDR1 is SGHKS and CDR2 is YYEKEE in the germline V gene (reference sequence). V was pared by 4 bases and J by 4 bases, with 17 bases between. CDR3 length: 15 residues. The CDR3 loop is CASSAKSSYGETQYF. The CDR3 nucleotides read TGTGCCAGCAGCGCAAAAAGTAGCTACGGAGAGACCCAGTACTTC.

This chain joins TRBV11-2 and TRBJ1-1; D gene ambiguous. The CDR3 is 14 residues long. Trimming took off 0 bases at V and 1 base at J, with 6 bases between the two ends. Germline V gene lookup returns CDR1 SGHAT and CDR2 FQNNGV. As DNA, the CDR3 is TGTGCCAGCAGCTTAGACCTACGGAACACTGAAGCTTTCTTT. Amino acid sequence: CASSLDLRNTEAFF.

CDR3 sequence (DNA): TGCGCCAGCAGCCAATTCCGCGGGGGGGCCTCCGAGCAGTTCTTC. Residues: CASSQFRGGASEQFF. The V and J genes are TRBV4-3 and TRBJ2-1; 9 bases line up with TRBD2. Germline trimming cut 2 bases from V and 10 bases from J; bases unmatched to any gene: 9. This CDR3 region has 15 residues. Germline CDR1 LGHNA, CDR2 YSLEER.

The V call is TRBV2, the J call TRBJ2-7, with 16 bases aligning to TRBD2. Germline trimming cut 5 bases from V and 12 bases from J; bases unmatched to any gene: 10. The CDR3 runs 15 residues. Per germline, CDR1 SNHLY and CDR2 FYNNEI. The CDR3 DNA is TGTGCCAGCAGTCAAGGGACTAGCGGGGGGGCGCCGATGTACTTC. Its translation: CASSQGTSGGAPMYF.

A single count supports this clone. The rearrangement links TRBV7-9 to TRBJ2-1; D not certain. The CDR3 has 14 residues. The germline V and J ends were trimmed by 0 bases and 6 bases, with 9 bases remaining between them. Germline CDR1 is SEHNR and CDR2 is FQNEAQ (reference sequence). The CDR3 nucleotides are TGTGCCAGCAGCTTAGCGGGCGCTTCCAATGAGCAGTTCTTC. Translating it yields CASSLAGASNEQFF.

This sequence joins TRBV24-1 and TRBJ1-2; TRBD1 agrees at 7 bases. From germline, CDR1 is KGHDR and CDR2 SFDVKD. The length of the CDR3 is 14 residues. The chain's CDR3 is CPSSKQGTDYGYTF. The CDR3 DNA reads as TGTCCCTCGTCGAAACAGGGGACTGACTATGGCTACACCTTC.

The rearrangement links TRBV3-1 (or the pseudogene TRBV3-2) to TRBJ1-5; no clear D. The germline V gene encodes CDR1 LGHDT and CDR2 YNNKEL (reference sequence). Trimming left V 1 base short and J 1 base short, with 5 bases between. The CDR3 contains 14 residues. The CDR3 is CASSQGTSNQPQHF. CDR3 in DNA: TGTGCCAGCAGCCAAGGAACCAGCAATCAGCCCCAGCATTTT.

The CDR3, as DNA: TGTGCCAGCAGTTTAGCGGGGGCAAATACGCAGTATTTT. Its translation is CASSLAGANTQYF. The V gene is TRBV6-5, the J gene TRBJ2-3, with 9 bases fitting TRBD2. Germline CDR1 is MNHEY and CDR2 is SVGAGI. The J segment lost 7 bases and the V segment lost 4 bases, leaving 3 bases of the junction unmatched. This CDR3 region has 13 residues.

The CDR3 loop reads CASRPDRGVQPQHF. As DNA, the CDR3 is TGTGCCAGTCGACCCGACAGGGGAGTTCAGCCCCAGCATTTT. This sequence joins TRBV19 and TRBJ1-5; 8 bases are a match to TRBD1. Trimming removed 8 bases from V and 6 bases from J; junction bases left unmatched: 9. From germline, CDR1 is LNHDA and CDR2 SQIVND (reference sequence). This CDR3 spans 14 amino acids.

The chain uses TRBV5-6 and TRBJ2-1; D call uncertain. CDR1 and CDR2 from the germline V gene are SGHDT and YYEEEE. V dropped 3 bases and J dropped 2 bases, with 15 bases sitting between them. The CDR3 is made up of 16 amino acids. DNA for the CDR3: TGTGCCAGCAGCTCACTTGGGCCCGGCCCCTACAATGAGCAGTTCTTC. Translating gives CASSSLGPGPYNEQFF.

V is TRBV4-3 and J is TRBJ1-5, with 7 bases that match TRBD1. This CDR3 region has 15 residues. The V gene end was trimmed by 1 base and the J gene end by 2 bases; junction bases not matched to a gene: 2. CDR1 and CDR2 (germline): LGHNA, YSLEER. The CDR3 is CASSQVTGGNQPQHF. CDR3 coding DNA: TGCGCCAGCAGCCAAGTTACAGGGGGCAATCAGCCCCAGCATTTT.

This clone was seen once. V usage is TRBV7-9 and J usage is TRBJ2-7; perhaps TRBD1 as D (6 bases). With 1 base removed from V and 5 bases from J, the gap between germline ends came to 12 bases. The CDR3 runs to 14 residues. Per germline, CDR1 SEHNR and CDR2 FQNEAQ (reference sequence). CDR3 coding DNA: TGTGCCAGCAGCTTAGGAACAGGGCTAGACGAGCAGTACTTC. This sequence encodes CASSLGTGLDEQYF.

The V and J genes are TRBV27 and TRBJ1-4, with D unclear. The length of the CDR3 is 12 residues. Germline V gene data show CDR1 as MNHEY and CDR2 as SMNVEV (reference sequence). The V end lost 7 bases, the J end lost 6 bases, and 9 bases lay between the germline ends. DNA of the CDR3: TGTGCCAGCACTACGACGGATGAAAAACTGTTTTTT. Protein: CASTTTDEKLFF. The full variable domain, its missing parts supplied by reference TRBV27 and TRBJ1-4, is EAQVTQNPRYLITVTGKKLTVTCSQNMNHEYMSWYRQDPGLGLRQIYYSMNVEVTDKGDVPEGYKVSRKEKRNFPLILESPSPNQTSLYFCASTTTDEKLFFGSGTQLSVL.

The chain employs TRBV27 and TRBJ1-5; no reliable D call. The CDR3 is 13 residues long. V gave up 4 bases and J gave up 11 bases, with 15 bases separating them. Germline loops: CDR1 MNHEY, CDR2 SMNVEV (reference sequence). DNA of the CDR3: TGTGCCAGCAGTTCTTATACGGAGAGGGCCCAGCATTTT. This codes for CASSSYTERAQHF.

The chain joins TRBV6-5 to TRBJ1-5; 7 positions match TRBD1. Germline-derived CDR1 and CDR2 are MNHEY and SVGAGI. The CDR3 covers 15 residues. The V gene end was trimmed by 7 bases and the J gene end by 0 bases; junction bases not matched to a gene: 6. The CDR3 coding sequence is TGTGCCAGCACCCTGGGACAGTATAGCAATCAGCCCCAGCATTTT. It translates to CASTLGQYSNQPQHF.

The chain carries TRBV15 and TRBJ2-5, with D possibly matching TRBD1 (6 bases). This CDR3 has 13 residues. In germline, CDR1 is LNHNV, CDR2 YYDKDF (reference sequence). The V gene lost 8 bases and the J gene lost 4 bases, with 14 bases spanning the gap. CDR3 nucleotide sequence: TGTGCCACCGCCCGGGACACCGGAGAGACCCAGTACTTC. This translates into CATARDTGETQYF. The full variable domain, rest sourced from reference TRBV15 and TRBJ2-5, is DAMVIQNPRYQVTQFGKPVTLSCSQTLNHNVMYWYQQKSSQAPKLLFHYYDKDFNNEADTPDNFQSRRPNTSFCFLDIRSPGLGDTAMYLCATARDTGETQYFGPGTRLLVL.

The genes are TRBV5-4 and TRBJ2-5; the match to TRBD2 covers 16 bases. Looked up from germline, CDR1 is SGHNT and CDR2 is YYREEE (reference sequence). There are 17 residues in the CDR3. The junction had 4 bases not matched to a gene; V was cut back by 3 bases and J by 2 bases. The CDR3 nucleotides are TGTGCCAGCAGCTCGGGACTAGCGGGGGGGTTTCAAGAGACCCAGTACTTC. The encoded protein is CASSSGLAGGFQETQYF.

This rearrangement joins TRBV5-4 to TRBJ1-6, with D perhaps matching TRBD1 (5 bases). Looked up from germline, CDR1 is SGHNT and CDR2 is YYREEE (reference sequence). Trimming shortened V by 2 bases and J by 6 bases, and 6 bases separated the two germline ends. The CDR3 is made up of 13 amino acids. CDR3: CASSFRGNSPLHF. In nucleotides, the CDR3 is TGTGCCAGCAGCTTTAGGGGTAATTCACCCCTCCACTTT.

V and J are TRBV11-3 and TRBJ1-1; D gene uncertain. Germline-derived CDR1 and CDR2 are SGHNT and YENEEA. The CDR3 is 14 residues long. V was shortened by 1 base and J by 4 bases, with 10 bases between the two germline ends. DNA for the CDR3: TGTGCCAGCAGCTTAGGGGCCATGAGCACTGAAGCTTTCTTT. Its protein product is CASSLGAMSTEAFF.

The chain uses TRBV19 and TRBJ1-2, with D unclear. CDR3 length: 17 residues. The V and J ends lost 1 base and 1 base respectively, with 16 bases between them. Germline V gene sequence: CDR1 LNHDA, CDR2 SQIVND (reference sequence). CDR3 coding DNA: TGTGCCAGTAGTATAGTAAGAGGACGGGGATTTAACTATGGCTACACCTTC. Residues: CASSIVRGRGFNYGYTF.

The rearrangement joins TRBV29-1 to TRBJ2-7; D gene ambiguous. Trimming stripped 0 bases from V and 2 bases from J, with 11 bases between. The CDR3 length is 14 residues. Germline loops: CDR1 SQVTM, CDR2 ANQGSEA. The CDR3 DNA reads TGCAGCGTTGAAGATCGGAAAGCCCCCTACGAGCAGTACTTC. It is translated as CSVEDRKAPYEQYF.